The 8 T cell receptor beta chains below were found in one sample sequenced in a study of OX40 agonist ivuxolimab in advanced cancers. Method: immunoSEQ multiplex PCR; TCRdb's copy keeps in-frame clones and lacks some. The table has some 30,000 clones, roughly 91% seen once. The sample here was CD4+ or CD8+ T cells sorted from blood, taken in a trial of the OX40 agonist ivuxolimab. All receptors come from an adult with an advanced solid tumor such as melanoma, head and neck, liver or kidney cancer.

The V gene is TRBV18, the J gene TRBJ2-6; D possibly corresponds to TRBD1 (6 bases). The V end lost 7 bases, the J end lost 0 bases, and 13 bases lay between the germline ends. The CDR3 length is 16 residues. Germline lookup yields CDR1 KGHSH and CDR2 LQKENI. This CDR3 is CASYGQTYSGANVLTF. The CDR3 bases are TGTGCCAGCTACGGACAGACCTACTCTGGGGCCAACGTCCTGACTTTC.

The rearrangement links TRBV15 to TRBJ2-5, with D hard to call. Germline V lookup: CDR1 LNHNV, CDR2 YYDKDF (reference sequence). V dropped 5 bases and J dropped 3 bases, with 16 bases sitting between them. The CDR3 loop spans 15 amino acids. The CDR3 reads CATSRYTAAEETQYF. DNA for the CDR3: TGTGCCACCAGCCGCTACACGGCAGCCGAAGAGACCCAGTACTTC.

The chain recombines TRBV6-1 with TRBJ2-5; D is possibly TRBD2 (5 bases). Trimming pared 5 bases from V and 1 base from J, leaving 11 bases between. The CDR3 spans 14 residues. The germline V gene has CDR1 MNHNS and CDR2 SASEGT. CDR3 residues: CASSLAPTQETQYF. The CDR3 DNA reads TGTGCCAGCAGTTTAGCGCCCACCCAAGAGACCCAGTACTTC.

This clone was counted a few times. CDR3 in DNA: TGTGCCAGCAGTTTATACGGATCTGATCAGCCCCAGCATTTT. Its protein is CASSLYGSDQPQHF. This chain links TRBV27 with TRBJ1-5; no firm D call. The CDR3 totals 14 residues. The ends were cut back, 1 base at V and 5 bases at J, with 9 bases in the middle. CDR1 is MNHEY and CDR2 is SMNVEV in the germline V gene (reference sequence).

The chain recombines TRBV7-9 with TRBJ2-5; TRBD2 matches at 9 bases. V trimming: 1 base; J trimming: 1 base; junction bases outside the gene matches: 4. CDR1 is SEHNR and CDR2 is FQNEAQ in the germline V gene (reference sequence). This CDR3 has 16 residues. CDR3 nucleotides: TGTGCCAGCAGCTTAGTGGGAGCGGGAGGCCAAGAGACCCAGTACTTC. Its translation is CASSLVGAGGQETQYF.

This clone has only one observation. The V call is TRBV19, the J call TRBJ2-7; 10 nucleotides match TRBD2. Germline CDR1 is LNHDA and CDR2 is SQIVND (reference sequence). V trimming: 7 bases; J trimming: 5 bases; junction bases outside the gene matches: 5. This CDR3 is built from 13 residues. In nucleotides, the CDR3 is TGTGCCAGTACCAGCGGGAGGGGGGACGAGCAGTACTTC. This encodes CASTSGRGDEQYF.

The chain links TRBV4-1 to TRBJ2-1, with a possible D match to TRBD2 (7 bases). V was trimmed by 1 base and J by 5 bases, leaving 15 bases between them. This CDR3 has 16 residues. Per the germline V gene, CDR1 is MGHRA and CDR2 is YSYEKL. The chain's CDR3 is CASSQGGGGLHNEQFF. The CDR3 DNA sequence: TGCGCCAGCAGCCAAGGTGGGGGGGGGCTCCACAATGAGCAGTTCTTC.

The rearrangement joins TRBV7-9 to TRBJ1-1; no firm D call. V dropped 10 bases and J dropped 3 bases, with 3 bases sitting between them. This CDR3 is 9 amino acids long. The germline V gene encodes CDR1 SEHNR and CDR2 FQNEAQ (reference sequence). The CDR3 nucleotides read TGTGCCACCGACACTGAAGCTTTCTTT. This sequence encodes CATDTEAFF.